A single sample gave rise to the 25 T cell receptor beta chains below, sequenced in a study of blood T cell repertoires in COVID-19 (dated by TCRdb to the early 2020s). The method behind the library was the immunoSEQ multiplex PCR assay. In TCRdb, the immuneACCESS table is reduced to in-frame sequences with V and J assigned. These tables do not hold every clone; where another copy was compared, an unresolved V gene accounts for under half, and the others remain unexplained. The sample profile shows under 250,000 clones; about 82% of them were found once. The top ten clonotypes cover around 12% of the sample. Material for sequencing was peripheral blood. These receptor sequences come from a man at least 80 years old with acute or convalescent COVID-19.

V gene TRBV14 combines with J gene TRBJ1-2; D is ambiguous. V lost 1 base, J lost 4 bases, and 10 bases lay in between. Germline CDR1 is SGHDN and CDR2 is FVKESK. The CDR3 length is 14 residues. CDR3 in DNA: TGTGCCAGCAGCCAAGTCACAGAGAGCTATGGCTACACCTTC. Translation: CASSQVTESYGYTF.

This chain connects TRBV27 to TRBJ2-7, with 11 bases matching TRBD1. The CDR3 is made up of 16 amino acids. Trimming at V came to 6 bases and at J to 2 bases, leaving 9 bases not matched to a gene. CDR1 MNHEY and CDR2 SMNVEV come from the germline V gene (reference sequence). The chain's CDR3 is CASSRRPGQGAYEQYF. The CDR3, as DNA: TGTGCCAGCAGCCGGCGCCCGGGACAGGGGGCCTACGAGCAGTACTTC.

This chain uses TRBV14 with TRBJ2-7; TRBD1 matches 7 bases. Losses at the gene ends were 4 bases for V and 0 bases for J; bases not matched to a gene: 6. Germline assignment: CDR1 SGHDN and CDR2 FVKESK. The CDR3 is 15 amino acids. CDR3 region: CASSPLTGLSYEQYF. The CDR3 coding sequence is TGTGCCAGCAGCCCATTGACAGGGCTCTCCTACGAGCAGTACTTC.

This clone showed up just a few times. This rearrangement joins TRBV7-9 to TRBJ1-1, with 9 bases lining up with TRBD1. This CDR3 is built from 15 residues. Germline values: CDR1 SEHNR, CDR2 FQNEAQ (reference sequence). Germline trimming cut 2 bases from V and 1 base from J; bases unmatched to any gene: 2. The CDR3 loop is CASSLSGQGNTEAFF. The CDR3, as DNA: TGTGCCAGCAGCTTATCGGGACAGGGGAACACTGAAGCTTTCTTT.

On this clone: Other DNA sequences of this sample code for an identical CDR3. The chain recombines TRBV5-1 with TRBJ1-1; a weak D match, TRBD1 (5 bases). This CDR3 contains 13 residues. Germline CDR1 SGHRS, CDR2 YFSETQ. Trimming shortened V by 1 base and J by 5 bases, and 9 bases separated the two germline ends. Here the CDR3 DNA reads TGCGCCAGCAGCTTGTGGGGGGGTACTGAAGCTTTCTTT. Protein: CASSLWGGTEAFF.

This clone has only a few counts. The chain has TRBV29-1 and TRBJ2-3, with D possibly being TRBD2 (5 bases). The V gene lost 6 bases and the J gene lost 2 bases, with 15 bases spanning the gap. Germline-derived CDR1 and CDR2 are SQVTM and ANQGSEA. The CDR3 is made up of 14 amino acids. The CDR3 nucleotides are TGCAGCGTGACCGGGATTCCCCCCACAGATACGCAGTATTTT. Residues: CSVTGIPPTDTQYF.

V gene TRBV29-1 combines with J gene TRBJ1-1; 8 nucleotides match TRBD1. Germline CDR1 SQVTM, CDR2 ANQGSEA. The V gene end was trimmed by 6 bases and the J gene end by 4 bases; junction bases not matched to a gene: 7. This CDR3 is built from 13 residues. CDR3 bases: TGCAGCGTAAGGACAGGGAGTAGCACTGAAGCTTTCTTT. Translation gives CSVRTGSSTEAFF.

The chain combines TRBV18 with TRBJ2-1; 8 bases are shared with TRBD2. Germline-derived CDR1 and CDR2 are KGHSH and LQKENI. This CDR3 contains 15 residues. The trim removed 3 bases at V and 5 bases at J, leaving 6 bases unmatched. The chain's CDR3 is CASSPIGLADNEQFF. Written as DNA, the CDR3 is TGTGCCAGCTCACCCATCGGACTAGCAGACAATGAGCAGTTCTTC.

V usage is TRBV2 and J usage is TRBJ1-4, with 7 bases aligning to TRBD1. V was clipped by 6 bases and J by 4 bases; unmatched bases: 5. The CDR3 contains 14 residues. Germline V gives CDR1 SNHLY, CDR2 FYNNEI. The CDR3 is CASREGQLNEKLFF. As DNA, the CDR3 is TGTGCCAGCAGGGAGGGACAGCTTAATGAAAAACTGTTTTTT.

The chain is built from TRBV5-1 and TRBJ2-7, with a weak D call TRBD1 (6 bases). The CDR3 totals 12 residues. Looked up from germline, CDR1 is SGHRS and CDR2 is YFSETQ. The V end lost 7 bases, the J end lost 6 bases, and 14 bases lay between the germline ends. The CDR3 nucleotides read TGCGCCAGCGGATCACAGGGCGCCGAGCAGTACTTC. Protein sequence: CASGSQGAEQYF.

This clone was seen only once. The V and J genes are TRBV4-3 and TRBJ1-1; D not certain. The CDR3 runs 14 residues. Germline V gives CDR1 LGHNA, CDR2 YSLEER. V dropped 1 base and J dropped 5 bases, with 11 bases sitting between them. CDR3 coding DNA: TGCGCCAGCAGCCAAGTCCCCGGGTTTACTGAAGCTTTCTTT. Protein: CASSQVPGFTEAFF.

This chain joins TRBV27 and TRBJ2-1; 10 nucleotides agree with TRBD2. V lost 4 bases and J lost 3; bases outside the gene matches: 18. CDR1 MNHEY and CDR2 SMNVEV come from the germline V gene (reference sequence). This CDR3 is built from 20 residues. The DNA for the CDR3 is TGTGCCAGCAGTTCCCAAGGCCTGACTCTAGCGGGAGCAAGCTACAATGAGCAGTTCTTC. Amino acid sequence: CASSSQGLTLAGASYNEQFF.

V and J are TRBV18 and TRBJ1-6; 8 nucleotides align to TRBD1. The CDR3 consists of 14 residues. V shed 6 bases and J 7 bases; nucleotides not matched to a gene: 5. The germline gives CDR1 KGHSH, CDR2 LQKENI. CDR3 DNA sequence: TGTGCCAGCTCCCTCGACAGGGGAAATTCACCCCTCCACTTT. This encodes CASSLDRGNSPLHF.

The chain couples TRBV27 to TRBJ1-1; D is perhaps TRBD1 (6 bases). The germline CDR1 and CDR2 sequences are MNHEY and SMNVEV (reference sequence). Trimming stripped 6 bases from V and 4 bases from J, with 12 bases between. The length of the CDR3 is 13 residues. In DNA, the CDR3 is TGTGCCAGCAGGCAAACAGGGAGCACTGAAGCTTTCTTT. The encoded protein is CASRQTGSTEAFF.

The V call is TRBV5-1, the J call TRBJ2-2; weak D call: TRBD2 (6 bases). With 4 bases removed from V and 6 bases from J, the gap between germline ends came to 13 bases. Germline values: CDR1 SGHRS, CDR2 YFSETQ. The CDR3 has 14 amino acids. Written as DNA, the CDR3 is TGCGCCAGCAGCCGTCCGGGGGATCCCGGGGAGCTGTTTTTT. Translating gives CASSRPGDPGELFF.

The chain uses TRBV9 and TRBJ2-5; the D gene is possibly TRBD2 (6 bases). Trimming shortened V by 2 bases and J by 5 bases, and 16 bases separated the two germline ends. CDR1 SGDLS and CDR2 YYNGEE come from the germline V gene. The length of the CDR3 is 15 residues. The chain's CDR3 is CASSVAGGAWETQYF. The CDR3 nucleotides are TGTGCCAGCAGCGTGGCCGGAGGGGCCTGGGAGACCCAGTACTTC.

V and J are TRBV6-1 and TRBJ2-3; a possible D gene is TRBD1 (6 bases). CDR1 is MNHNS, CDR2 SASEGT, per germline. The CDR3 runs 14 residues. V lost 8 bases and J 1 base, leaving 13 bases between the germline ends. CDR3 DNA: TGTGCCAGCGAAAAGGGACACGGCACAGATACGCAGTATTTT. It specifies CASEKGHGTDTQYF.

In this sample, this clone turned up a few times. V gene TRBV3-1 (or the pseudogene TRBV3-2) combines with J gene TRBJ1-1, with D possibly being TRBD1 (6 bases). Trimming took off 2 bases at V and 5 bases at J, with 18 bases between the two ends. This CDR3 is 16 amino acids long. Germline V CDR1 and CDR2: LGHDT, YNNKEL (reference sequence). CDR3 in amino acids: CASSQFFRGPSTEAFF. The CDR3 DNA reads as TGTGCCAGCAGCCAATTCTTCAGGGGCCCAAGTACTGAAGCTTTCTTT.

The rearrangement links TRBV18 to TRBJ2-2, with a weak D call TRBD1 (5 bases). CDR3 length: 16 residues. V was cut by 0 bases and J by 2 bases, with 10 bases left in between. Germline V gene lookup returns CDR1 KGHSH and CDR2 LQKENI. For the CDR3, the DNA is TGTGCCAGCTCACCACCGGGCAGGGTAAACACCGGGGAGCTGTTTTTT. This codes for CASSPPGRVNTGELFF.

V and J are TRBV27 and TRBJ1-5; 11 bases map to TRBD1. V lost 5 bases, J lost 6 bases, and 9 bases stayed unmatched. Germline CDR1 is MNHEY and CDR2 is SMNVEV (reference sequence). The CDR3 covers 16 residues. CDR3 nucleotides: TGTGCCAGCAGTCCGGACAGGGGGCGAGTGGGTCAGCCCCAGCATTTT. Amino acid sequence: CASSPDRGRVGQPQHF.

The chain carries TRBV7-2 and TRBJ1-1; no clear D gene. Trimming took 1 base from V and 5 from J, leaving 8 bases between them. Germline loops: CDR1 SGHTA, CDR2 FQGNSA. This CDR3 has 13 amino acids. CDR3 sequence: CASSLDFRTEAFF. The CDR3 DNA reads as TGTGCCAGCAGCTTAGATTTCAGGACTGAAGCTTTCTTT.

This clone was picked up a small number of times. The genes are TRBV3-1 (or the pseudogene TRBV3-2) and TRBJ1-5; D is possibly TRBD1 (6 bases). V dropped 0 bases and J dropped 1 base, with 13 bases sitting between them. The CDR3 spans 17 residues. From germline, CDR1 is LGHDT and CDR2 YNNKEL (reference sequence). CDR3 residues: CASSQDTGSLSNQPQHF. The CDR3 nucleotides are TGTGCCAGCAGCCAAGACACAGGGAGTTTAAGCAATCAGCCCCAGCATTTT.

This sequence joins TRBV2 and TRBJ2-5; 13 bases are a match to TRBD2. The CDR3 is 17 residues long. Germline V CDR1 and CDR2: SNHLY, FYNNEI. Unmatched junction bases numbered 7, after V lost 6 bases and J lost 0 bases. CDR3 sequence (DNA): TGTGCCAGCAGCAGACTAGCGGGGGGCTCGTACCAAGAGACCCAGTACTTC. Residues: CASSRLAGGSYQETQYF. Complete variable domain (other parts from reference TRBV2 and TRBJ2-5): EPEVTQTPSHQVTQMGQEVILRCVPISNHLYFYWYRQILGQKVEFLVSFYNNEISEKSEIFDDQFSVERPDGSNFTLKIRSTKLEDSAMYFCASSRLAGGSYQETQYFGPGTRLLVL.

V and J are TRBV29-1 and TRBJ2-7; 8 nucleotides line up with TRBD2. CDR1 is SQVTM and CDR2 is ANQGSEA in the germline V gene. Losses at the gene ends were 5 bases for V and 4 bases for J; bases not matched to a gene: 7. This CDR3 has 13 residues. CDR3: CSVSFREGYEQYF. CDR3 nucleotides: TGCAGCGTTTCCTTCCGGGAGGGGTACGAGCAGTACTTC.

V is TRBV6-5 and J is TRBJ2-7; possibly TRBD2 for D (6 bases). The CDR3 is 14 amino acids. CDR1 is MNHEY, CDR2 SVGAGI, per germline. With 7 bases removed from V and 2 bases from J, the gap between germline ends came to 15 bases. The CDR3 DNA follows: TGTGCCAGCACCCGATGGGAGGAGGCCTACGAGCAGTACTTC. Translating gives CASTRWEEAYEQYF.